Given below is one TCR beta chain in context. Its antigen is not yet known. No qualities accompany the bases; no much larger clone lies one base away. The data were taken from a study of T cell responses to AZD1222 COVID-19 vaccine (dated by TCRdb to the early 2020s). For the study in its entirety: Because spike-specific TCR depth and breadth did not differ between the two schedules, AZD1222 recipients who got a second dose at roughly 4 weeks were pooled with those who got a second dose at roughly 12 weeks. A total of roughly 240 trial participants underwent TCR sequencing, of whom 200 to 220 received two doses of AZD1222 and roughly 25 received two doses of the MenACWY control vaccine. Trial participants were enrolled by age into subgroups of 18-55, 56-69 and 70-plus years, and about 150, 27 and 61 TCR-sequenced participants, respectively, were included in these subgroups. Paper-wide results and their limitations: Reportedly, almost half of the unique spike-specific TCRs recognized epitopes lying outside the regions that are mutated in the B.1.351 and B.1.1.7 variants. Because no day 14 peak-response samples were available, repertoires were characterized only after the peak T cell response. Conclusions about previously exposed vaccinees are limited because only a handful of AZD1222 recipients were SARS-CoV-2 seropositive at baseline. Participants were mostly white British, with more females than males. The authors suggested clonal diversity may have been underestimated. The 56-69-year group was small, and its depth increase did not reach significance, likely because of low power. Vaccine-associated CD4 TCRs spanned the whole spike protein, with dominant responses in regions 160-218 and 743-854. A significant rise in spike-specific TCR breadth and depth was observed after two AZD1222 doses relative to day 0 and relative to MenACWY recipients.

The CDR3 regions of human TCRbeta chains were analyzed by immunosequencing. For the original study's pipeline: Repertoire TCRs were matched against a reference library of SARS-CoV-2-specific TCRs generated with the MIRA antigen-specificity platform. Breadth was defined as the fraction of unique TCRs that were SARS-CoV-2-associated. Depth was defined as the fraction of total T cells that were SARS-CoV-2-associated. Using the MIRA data, each spike-specific TCR was mapped to the spike region that the TCR reacts to and placed in a CD4 or CD8 class. Log10-transformed breadth and depth values were compared by one-way ANOVA with Sidak's multiple comparisons tests. TCRdb mirrors the immuneACCESS table, restricted to in-frame sequences. Some clones are absent from its copies; in checked studies, under half trace to an unresolved V gene, and the reason for the others is unknown. The V and J calls and clone size come from that table; D and trimming were worked out from the DNA. Across this sample there are roughly 150,000 clones, with 80% to 90% seen only once. About 6.9% of the sample is in the top ten clones.

The time point label of this sample denotes: baseline before first vaccination. Vaccinee samples came from UK trials COV001 and COV002, including a single-blind randomized controlled phase 2/3 trial of AZD1222 (ChAdOx1 nCoV-19) in healthy adults. Trial participant PBMC samples were collected at day 0 and day 28 after the second dose for TCRbeta chain sequencing. Germline trimming amounts to 5 bases on V and 5 bases on J, with 9 as the count of junction bases outside the gene matches. The CDR3 sequence holds 18 residues, the cysteine and phenylalanine included. Solely the CDR3 DNA is kept, with 54 bases framed from the first base. CDR1 MNHNY and CDR2 SVGAGI were looked up in the germline V gene (reference sequence).

This clonotype originated in an adult in good health. The chain couples TRBV6-6 to TRBJ2-2, and 15 bases in between align with TRBD2. The sample was peripheral blood, taken on day 0 of AZD1222 vaccination. Here the CDR3 is given as CASSPPGLAGGKTGELFF. The bases are TGTGCCAGCAGTCCTCCGGGACTAGCGGGGGGAAAAACCGGGGAGCTGTTTTTT.